Listed here is a single TCR beta chain. These data are taken from a study of blood T cell repertoires in COVID-19. V was shortened by 6 bases and J by 1 base, with 15 bases between the two germline ends. Germline-derived CDR1 and CDR2 are SQVTM and ANQGSEA. The CDR3 is 14 residues long. In the original workflow: Quantification of nucleated cells was approximated via reference gene primer amplification. TCRdb's copy holds only in-frame clones and misses some; the assay was immunoSEQ multiplex PCR. The DNA was the basis for D and trimming; V, J and clone size are from that table. The sample lists 70,000 to 95,000 clones, about 79% occurring once.

Sequencing was done on a sample of peripheral blood. J is TRBJ1-1 and V is TRBV29-1; D call uncertain. The clonotype comes from a woman aged 45-59 years with acute or convalescent COVID-19. The CDR3 reads CSVRQAQQNTEAFF. In DNA form, the CDR3 reads TGCAGCGTAAGACAAGCCCAACAGAACACTGAAGCTTTCTTT. The whole variable domain, filled in from reference TRBV29-1 and TRBJ1-1, reads SAVISQKPSRDICQRGTSLTIQCQVDSQVTMMFWYRQQPGQSLTLIATANQGSEATYESGFVIDKFPISRPNLTFSTLTVSNMSPEDSSIYLCSVRQAQQNTEAFFGQGTRLTVV.